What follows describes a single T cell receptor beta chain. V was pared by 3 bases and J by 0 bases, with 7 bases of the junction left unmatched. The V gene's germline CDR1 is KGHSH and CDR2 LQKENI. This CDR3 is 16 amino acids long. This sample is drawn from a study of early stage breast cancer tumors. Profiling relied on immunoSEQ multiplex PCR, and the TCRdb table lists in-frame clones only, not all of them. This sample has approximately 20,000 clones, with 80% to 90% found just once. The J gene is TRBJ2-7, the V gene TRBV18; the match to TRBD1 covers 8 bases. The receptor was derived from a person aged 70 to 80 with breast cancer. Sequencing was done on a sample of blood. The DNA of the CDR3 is TGTGCCAGCTCACCGCTTCCGGGACAGGCCTCCTACGAGCAGTACTTC. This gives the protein CASSPLPGQASYEQYF.